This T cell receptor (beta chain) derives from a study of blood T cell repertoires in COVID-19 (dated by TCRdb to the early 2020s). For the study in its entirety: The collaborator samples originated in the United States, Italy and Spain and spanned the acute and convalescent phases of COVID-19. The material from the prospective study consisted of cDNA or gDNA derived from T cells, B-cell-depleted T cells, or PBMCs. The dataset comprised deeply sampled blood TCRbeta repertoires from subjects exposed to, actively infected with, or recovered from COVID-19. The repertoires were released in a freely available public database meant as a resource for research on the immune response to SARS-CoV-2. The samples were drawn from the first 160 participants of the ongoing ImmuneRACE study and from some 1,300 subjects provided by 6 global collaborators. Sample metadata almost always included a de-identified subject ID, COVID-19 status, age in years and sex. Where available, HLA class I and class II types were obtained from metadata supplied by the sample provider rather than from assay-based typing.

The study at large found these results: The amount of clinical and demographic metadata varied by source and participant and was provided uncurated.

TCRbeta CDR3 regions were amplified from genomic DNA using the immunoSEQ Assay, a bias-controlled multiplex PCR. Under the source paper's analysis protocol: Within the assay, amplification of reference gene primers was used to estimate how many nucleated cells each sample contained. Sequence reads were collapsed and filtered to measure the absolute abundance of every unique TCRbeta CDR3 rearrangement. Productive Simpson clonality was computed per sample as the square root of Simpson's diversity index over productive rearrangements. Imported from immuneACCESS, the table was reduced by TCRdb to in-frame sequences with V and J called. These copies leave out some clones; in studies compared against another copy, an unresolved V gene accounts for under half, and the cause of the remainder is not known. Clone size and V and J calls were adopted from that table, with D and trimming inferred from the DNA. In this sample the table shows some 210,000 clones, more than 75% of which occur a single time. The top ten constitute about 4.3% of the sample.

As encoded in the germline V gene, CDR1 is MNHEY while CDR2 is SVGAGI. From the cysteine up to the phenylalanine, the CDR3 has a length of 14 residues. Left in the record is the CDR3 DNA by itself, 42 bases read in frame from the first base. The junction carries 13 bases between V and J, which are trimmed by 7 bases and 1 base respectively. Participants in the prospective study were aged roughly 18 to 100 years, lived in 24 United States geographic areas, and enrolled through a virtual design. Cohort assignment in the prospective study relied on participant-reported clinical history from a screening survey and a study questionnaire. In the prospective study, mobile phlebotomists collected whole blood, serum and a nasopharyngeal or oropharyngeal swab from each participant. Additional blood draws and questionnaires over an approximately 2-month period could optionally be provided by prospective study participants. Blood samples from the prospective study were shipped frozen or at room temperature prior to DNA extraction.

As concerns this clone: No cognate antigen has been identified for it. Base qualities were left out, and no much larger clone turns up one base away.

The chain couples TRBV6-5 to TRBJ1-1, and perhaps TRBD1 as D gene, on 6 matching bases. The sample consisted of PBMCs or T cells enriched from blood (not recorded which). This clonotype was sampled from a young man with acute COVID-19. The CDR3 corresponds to CASKLRGKNTEAFF. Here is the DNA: TGTGCCAGCAAACTCAGGGGCAAGAACACTGAAGCTTTCTTT.